A few counts support the clone carrying this T cell receptor beta chain. Antigen unknown. These data come from a study of T-cell reconstitution after alpha-beta-depleted transplantation in children. Germline assignment: CDR1 DFQATT and CDR2 SNEGSKA (reference sequence). Losses at the gene ends were 1 base for V and 2 bases for J; bases not matched to a gene: 4. The CDR3 totals 15 residues. Regarding the study as a whole: Surviving recipient T cells and thymic progenitors accounted for the high day-60 TCRbeta diversity observed in some patients. Expanded graft clones, several hundred of them, were reportedly the source of alpha-beta T cells about two months after transplant. At one year after transplant, newly produced T cells mostly accounted for T-cell counts and diversity.

Unique molecular identifiers tagged the TCRbeta library. TCRdb independently ran MiXCR on the PCR reads; one entry per CDR3 protein. The profile covers approximately 980,000 distinct CDR3 sequences, with 25% to 35% appearing a single time and about 28% taken by the ten largest. This clonotype was obtained from a boy younger than two who had a stem cell transplant for SCID, so the T cells may come from the graft donor. Source: PBMCs, mostly from graft donor cells, taken 360 days after TCRalphabeta/CD19-depleted stem cell transplant. V gene TRBV20-1 combines with J gene TRBJ2-3; the match to TRBD1 covers 9 bases. The CDR3 loop reads CSARVQGAHTDTQYF. CDR3 nucleotide sequence: TGCAGTGCTAGAGTACAGGGGGCCCACACAGATACGCAGTATTTT.